The 13 T cell receptor beta chains below all came from one sample that was sequenced in a study of cytomegalovirus exposure and HLA in healthy donors. Primers included in the PCR were 60 Vbeta and 13 Jbeta primers. Using immunoSEQ multiplex PCR, the repertoire was profiled, and TCRdb retains in-frame clones only, with some absent. Of about 130,000 clones listed, roughly 75% are singletons. The sample comprised PBMCs. The receptors stem from a man aged 25-40 years in good health and CMV-seropositive.

The rearrangement joins TRBV7-2 to TRBJ2-1; possibly TRBD1 for D (6 bases). CDR3 size: 15 residues. V was cut by 3 bases and J by 8 bases, with 17 bases left in between. Looked up from germline, CDR1 is SGHTA and CDR2 is FQGNSA. The CDR3 nucleotides are TGTGCCAGCAGCTTGCAGGGGAGAAGATTCGATGAGCAGTTCTTC. Translated, it gives CASSLQGRRFDEQFF.

J is TRBJ2-5 and V is TRBV5-1; 8 positions agree with TRBD1. In germline, CDR1 is SGHRS, CDR2 YFSETQ. This CDR3 has 14 amino acids. Trimming removed 3 bases from V and 4 bases from J; junction bases left unmatched: 5. CDR3 nucleotides: TGCGCCAGCAGCTGGCAGGGGGCTCGAGAGACCCAGTACTTC. It encodes CASSWQGARETQYF.

This clone was seen a few times. The chain couples TRBV28 to TRBJ2-4, with D tentatively TRBD1 (5 bases). This CDR3 comprises 12 residues. Trimming stripped 5 bases from V and 7 bases from J, with 9 bases between. Germline CDR1 is MDHEN and CDR2 is SYDVKM. The CDR3 spells CASSPDSNIQYF. CDR3 DNA: TGTGCCAGCAGTCCAGACAGCAACATTCAGTACTTC.

V is TRBV7-9 and J is TRBJ1-3; a possible D gene is TRBD1 (5 bases). Trimming took off 8 bases at V and 1 base at J, with 12 bases between the two ends. The CDR3 spans 14 residues. Per the germline V gene, CDR1 is SEHNR and CDR2 is FQNEAQ (reference sequence). CDR3 nucleotides: TGTGCCAGCGGTCAAGGGGTATCTGGAAACACCATATATTTT. It yields the protein CASGQGVSGNTIYF.

V and J are TRBV2 and TRBJ1-2; maybe TRBD1 (6 bases). This CDR3 contains 12 residues. In germline, CDR1 is SNHLY, CDR2 FYNNEI. V was pared by 5 bases and J by 8 bases, with 12 bases between. CDR3 amino acids: CASSSDRLGYTF. The CDR3 coding sequence is TGTGCCAGCAGTTCCGACAGGTTGGGCTACACCTTC.

This sequence joins TRBV27 and TRBJ2-1; 8 bases map to TRBD2. Germline V lookup: CDR1 MNHEY, CDR2 SMNVEV (reference sequence). The CDR3 extends over 14 amino acids. Trimming took 3 bases from V and 8 from J; bases not matched to a gene: 6. The CDR3 DNA follows: TGTGCCAGCAGTTTCCAGCGGGAGAGGGATGAGCAGTTCTTC. Translating it yields CASSFQRERDEQFF.

This clone was counted between two and nine times. V and J are TRBV15 and TRBJ2-3, with D possibly matching TRBD1 (5 bases). CDR1 and CDR2 (germline): LNHNV, YYDKDF (reference sequence). This CDR3 has 15 residues. Trimming pared 1 base from V and 2 bases from J, leaving 10 bases between. This chain's CDR3 is CATSRATDNTDTQYF. CDR3 DNA: TGTGCCACCAGCAGAGCGACAGACAACACAGATACGCAGTATTTT.

This clone was picked up one time. This rearrangement joins TRBV5-5 to TRBJ1-6; no reliable D call. Germline-derived CDR1 and CDR2 are SGHKS and YYEKEE (reference sequence). V was clipped by 5 bases and J by 14 bases, with 23 bases between them. This CDR3 comprises 15 residues. DNA for the CDR3: TGTGCCAGCAGTACTCTTGATGGTTCTGTCATTTCCCTCCACTTT. Residues: CASSTLDGSVISLHF.

This clone has only one observation. The V call is TRBV28, the J call TRBJ2-1; tentative D call: TRBD1 (6 bases). CDR3 length: 13 residues. Germline V gives CDR1 MDHEN, CDR2 SYDVKM. Trimming pared 4 bases from V and 9 bases from J, leaving 13 bases between. The CDR3 DNA follows: TGTGCCAGCAGTTCACAGACGGACAGTGAGCAGTTCTTC. Encoded protein: CASSSQTDSEQFF.

The chain employs TRBV5-1 and TRBJ2-1; 7 positions match TRBD1. J was trimmed by 3 bases and V by 6 bases; bases with no gene match: 9. The CDR3 consists of 15 residues. CDR1 is SGHRS and CDR2 is YFSETQ in the germline V gene. The CDR3 DNA is TGCGCCAGCAAGCCAACCGGGACAGACTACAATGAGCAGTTCTTC. Protein sequence: CASKPTGTDYNEQFF.

V and J are TRBV6-5 and TRBJ1-5; a weak D match, TRBD1 (5 bases). Germline CDR1 and CDR2: MNHEY and SVGAGI. CDR3 length: 13 residues. Trimming pared 8 bases from V and 4 bases from J, leaving 12 bases between. CDR3 loop: CASSWGGNQPQHF. The CDR3, as DNA: TGTGCCAGCTCCTGGGGGGGGAATCAGCCCCAGCATTTT.

The chain couples TRBV6-5 to TRBJ2-3; 8 positions agree with TRBD2. After removal of 3 bases from V and 5 bases from J, the junction contained 7 bases not matched to a gene. CDR1 and CDR2 (germline): MNHEY, SVGAGI. The CDR3 loop spans 15 amino acids. CDR3 region: CASSYSWTSQDTQYF. Written as DNA, the CDR3 is TGTGCCAGCAGTTATTCCTGGACTAGCCAAGATACGCAGTATTTT.

The chain joins TRBV19 to TRBJ2-7, with D uncertain. Germline loops: CDR1 LNHDA, CDR2 SQIVND (reference sequence). Trimming removed 5 bases from V and 2 bases from J, with 10 bases in between. This CDR3 is 13 amino acids long. This chain's CDR3 is CASSAYNAYEQYF. The CDR3 bases are TGTGCCAGTAGTGCTTACAACGCCTACGAGCAGTACTTC.